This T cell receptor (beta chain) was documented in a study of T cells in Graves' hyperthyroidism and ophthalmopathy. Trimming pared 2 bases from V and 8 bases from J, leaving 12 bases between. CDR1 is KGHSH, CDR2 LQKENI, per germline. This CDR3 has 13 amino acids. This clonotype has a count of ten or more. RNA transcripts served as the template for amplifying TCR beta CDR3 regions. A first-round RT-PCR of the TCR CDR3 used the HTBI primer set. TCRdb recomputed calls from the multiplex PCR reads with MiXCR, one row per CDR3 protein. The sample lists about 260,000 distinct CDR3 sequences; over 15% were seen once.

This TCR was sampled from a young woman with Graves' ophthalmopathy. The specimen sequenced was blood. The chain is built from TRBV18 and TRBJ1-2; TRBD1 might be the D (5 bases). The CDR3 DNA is TGTGCCAGCTCACCAGGCAGGGCGGGCGGCTACACCTTC. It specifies CASSPGRAGGYTF.